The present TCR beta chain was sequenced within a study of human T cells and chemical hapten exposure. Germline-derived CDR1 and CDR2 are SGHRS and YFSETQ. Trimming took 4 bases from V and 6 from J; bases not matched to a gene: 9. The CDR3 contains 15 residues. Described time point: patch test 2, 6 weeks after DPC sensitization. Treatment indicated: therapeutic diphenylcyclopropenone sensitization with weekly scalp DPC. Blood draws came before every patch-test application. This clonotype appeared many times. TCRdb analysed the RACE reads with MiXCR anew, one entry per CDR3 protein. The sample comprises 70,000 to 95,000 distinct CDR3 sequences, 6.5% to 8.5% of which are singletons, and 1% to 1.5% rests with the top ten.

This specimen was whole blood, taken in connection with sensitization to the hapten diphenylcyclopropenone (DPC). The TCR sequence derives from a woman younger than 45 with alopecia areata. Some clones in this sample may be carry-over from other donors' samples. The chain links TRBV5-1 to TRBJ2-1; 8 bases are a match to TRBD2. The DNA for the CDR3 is TGCGCCAGCAGCCTGATGGCGGGGGGCGTCAATGAGCAGTTCTTC. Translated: CASSLMAGGVNEQFF.